One T cell receptor beta chain is described in this entry. The PCR had 60 Vbeta and 13 Jbeta primers. The protocol was immunoSEQ multiplex PCR, while the TCRdb copy is restricted to in-frame clones and leaves out a portion. The sample yields about 220,000 clones, around 80% seen once. The source of the sample is a study of cytomegalovirus exposure and HLA in healthy donors. The J segment lost 7 bases and the V segment lost 3 bases, leaving 6 bases of the junction unmatched. The CDR3 runs 14 residues. Looked up from germline, CDR1 is SGHNT and CDR2 is YYREEE (reference sequence). This receptor was obtained from a man between 18 and 29 years old in good health and CMV-seronegative. This rearrangement joins TRBV5-4 to TRBJ2-2, with 7 bases aligning to TRBD1. The source material was PBMCs. The CDR3 loop reads CASSSPRTGGELFF. The CDR3 coding sequence is TGTGCCAGCAGCTCCCCGAGGACAGGCGGGGAGCTGTTTTTT.